This section outlines one T cell receptor (beta chain) sequence together with its context. This sample was included in a study of control samples from healthy donors and cancer patients. The germline V and J ends were trimmed by 2 bases and 1 base, with 5 bases remaining between them. The CDR3 contains 13 residues. In germline, CDR1 is SQVTM, CDR2 ANQGSEA. Repertoires were generated with immunoSEQ multiplex PCR, while TCRdb's copy carries only in-frame clones and drops some. The sample holds roughly 120,000 clones, more than 70% seen once. The source is a man aged 45 to 65 in good health. The specimen sequenced was blood. V usage is TRBV29-1 and J usage is TRBJ2-2, with D hard to call. The CDR3 loop is CSVESGNTGELFF. CDR3 nucleotides: TGCAGCGTTGAATCGGGGAACACCGGGGAGCTGTTTTTT.